This T cell receptor beta chain was identified during a study of T cell clones after liver transplantation (dated by TCRdb to 2018 to 2020). Background for the entire study: The samples were obtained from ITN030ST, a randomized trial that attempted immunosuppression withdrawal within 2 years after liver transplantation. Blood samples were collected pre-transplant, pre-randomization before withdrawal, and post-randomization after either full withdrawal or failed withdrawal. Donor-reactive T cell clones were identified by TCRbeta sequencing after a pre-transplant mixed lymphocyte reaction and then tracked in post-transplant blood. Three of the eight recipients were HCV-positive; the others were transplanted for non-autoimmune, non-viral indications. Tolerance was defined as complete immunosuppression withdrawal for at least one year with no rise in liver enzymes beyond twice the upper limit of normal. No induction therapy was given to the subjects, and standard immunosuppression was administered until randomization at 12-24 months post-transplant. A cohort of 8 liver transplant recipients was studied, of whom 3 were classified as tolerant and 5 as non-tolerant. Third party-reactive TCRbeta sequences were also identified from pre-transplant MLRs to serve as an antigen-independent comparator for donor-reactive sequences.

On this clone: Its cognate antigen has yet to be identified. No base-level quality is on record; no much larger clone is a single base apart.

Thawed unstimulated PBMCs were stained for CD3, CD4 and CD8 and FACS-sorted into CD3+CD4+ and CD3+CD8+ populations. All 8 studied subjects were randomized to immunosuppression withdrawal. The Qiagen DNeasy Blood and Tissue Kit was used to isolate genomic DNA. Frozen genomic DNA underwent high-throughput TCRbeta CDR3 sequencing by immunoSEQ, including PCR amplification, mapping, bias correction and internal controls. As for the original processing: Only productive rearrangements were retained, and each unique TCRbeta sequence was defined by its CDR3 nucleotide sequence together with its V and J gene. A sequence counted as donor-reactive only if the sequence showed at least 5-fold expansion in CFSE-low cells compared with unstimulated pre-transplant cells and had a frequency of at least 0.01%. Per-subject minimum frequency thresholds, based on the lowest-template unstimulated sample, ensured at least 90% detection power. Jensen-Shannon divergence between the top 1000 TCRbeta sequences post- versus pre-transplant served as the measure of repertoire turnover. Changes in detection of donor-reactive sequences were assessed with two-sided Fisher's exact tests. The immuneACCESS repertoire file appears here via TCRdb, limited to in-frame rearrangements. These files lack a portion of the clones; in checked studies, under half of the deficit traces to unresolved V genes, and the cause of the others is not known. V and J calls and clone size come straight from that table; D and trimming were deduced from the DNA. Counted in this sample were 80,000 or so clones; roughly 80% of them appeared once. The leading ten clones occupy approximately 0.43% of the sample.

General findings and caveats noted by the study authors: Donor-reactive sequences declined more than third party-reactive ones, suggesting partial antigen-specific deletion unrelated to withdrawal success. Circulating donor-reactive CD4 TCRbeta sequences fell significantly post-transplant in 5 of 8 subjects, irrespective of tolerance or HCV status. Because of small, heterogeneous patient numbers and non-standardized post-transplant time points, the conclusions were only preliminary. Because allograft tissue specimens were not available, migration of donor-reactive T cells into the graft, rather than deletion, may have occurred. Once repertoire turnover was taken into account, donor-reactive detection showed a significant reduction for CD4 in 7 of 8 subjects and for CD8 in 8 of 8. In a couple of subjects, low numbers of available donor cells limited the measurable donor-reactive repertoire.

The sequence came from a human patient who received a liver transplant. Some T cells may derive from the graft donor when a transplant has been performed. The material sequenced was CD4+ T cells from blood, taken 45 to 46 months after liver transplant.

The encoded CDR3 is CASSPGQIVNQPQHF. The nucleotide sequence is given as TGTGCCAGCAGCCCCGGACAAATTGTCAATCAGCCCCAGCATTTT. The chain employs TRBV11-2 and TRBJ1-5; 5 matching bases give a weak D call of TRBD1. Trimming at the junction amounts to 5 bases on V and 3 bases on J, and the germline ends lie 14 bases apart. Taken from the germline V gene, the CDR1 and CDR2 loops are SGHAT and FQNNGV. From its cysteine to its phenylalanine, the CDR3 spans 15 amino acids. Only the CDR3 region is kept as DNA, spanning 45 bases read in frame from base 1.